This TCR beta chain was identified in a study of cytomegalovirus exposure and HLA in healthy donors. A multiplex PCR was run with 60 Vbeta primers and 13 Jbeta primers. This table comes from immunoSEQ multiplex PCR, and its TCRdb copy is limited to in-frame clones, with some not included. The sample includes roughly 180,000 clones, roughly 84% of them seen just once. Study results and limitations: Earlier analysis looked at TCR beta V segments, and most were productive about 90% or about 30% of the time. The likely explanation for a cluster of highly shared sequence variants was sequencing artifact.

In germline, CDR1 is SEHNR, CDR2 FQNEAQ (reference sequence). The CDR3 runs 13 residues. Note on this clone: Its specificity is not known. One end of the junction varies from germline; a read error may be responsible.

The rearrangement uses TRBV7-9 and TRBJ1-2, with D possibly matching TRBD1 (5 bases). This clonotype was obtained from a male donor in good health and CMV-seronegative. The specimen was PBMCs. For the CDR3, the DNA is TGTTCCAGCAGCTTAGCGGGGGGTCGTGGCTACACCTTC. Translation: CSSSLAGGRGYTF. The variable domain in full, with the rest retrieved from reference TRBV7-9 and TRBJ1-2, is DTGVSQNPRHKITKRGQNVTFRCDPISEHNRLYWYRQTLGQGPEFLTYFQNEAQLEKSRLLSDRFSAERPKGSFSTLEIQRTEQGDSAMYLCSSSLAGGRGYTFGSGTRLTVV.